These T cell receptor beta chains were read from a single sample in a study of T cell changes during pregnancy in multiple sclerosis. Sequencing used immunoSEQ multiplex PCR; TCRdb keeps in-frame clones, though not all of them. The sample has more than 85,000 clones, more than 90% seen once. The starting material was peripheral blood, obtained in the second trimester of pregnancy. Every receptor here comes from a female donor with multiple sclerosis, enrolled in a pregnancy study. Each CDR3 is given with its conserved first and last residue. A D gene is named only where the DNA matches it firmly. Rows may omit the clone size; those that give it use once, few, many or a size class.

D gene	V gene	clone size	J gene	CDR3 protein	CDR3 DNA
NA	TRBV13	NA	TRBJ2-2	CASSPQGNTGELFF	TGTGCCAGCAGTCCACAGGGGAACACCGGGGAGCTGTTTTTT
NA	TRBV6-1	NA	TRBJ2-3	CASSDWTQSGTDTQYF	TGTGCCAGCAGTGACTGGACACAAAGTGGGACAGATACGCAGTATTTT
TRBD1	TRBV28	NA	TRBJ2-3	CASSQTGTGRTDTQYF	TGTGCCAGCAGTCAAACCGGGACAGGCCGCACAGATACGCAGTATTTT
NA	TRBV14	NA	TRBJ1-1	CASSQVTGVGEAFF	TGTGCCAGCAGCCAAGTCACAGGAGTGGGGGAAGCTTTCTTT
TRBD1	TRBV11-2	NA	TRBJ1-1	CASSKRTGLEGTEAFF	TGTGCCAGCAGCAAAAGGACAGGGTTGGAGGGCACTGAAGCTTTCTTT
TRBD1	TRBV6-1	NA	TRBJ2-7	CASLGQEVLREQYF	TGTGCCAGCCTAGGACAGGAGGTCCTACGCGAGCAGTACTTC
TRBD2	TRBV2	NA	TRBJ2-5	CASSAAGGFQETQYF	TGTGCCAGCAGTGCCGCGGGAGGGTTCCAAGAGACCCAGTACTTC
TRBD1	TRBV29-1	NA	TRBJ2-1	CSVENRGSYSYNEQFF	TGCAGCGTTGAAAACAGGGGCTCTTACTCCTACAATGAGCAGTTCTTC
TRBD2	TRBV30	once	TRBJ2-7	CAWSVSPSGRAGVQYF	TGTGCCTGGAGTGTGTCTCCTAGCGGGAGGGCCGGAGTGCAGTACTTC
NA	TRBV9	few	TRBJ1-1	CASSVGAMNTEAFF	TGTGCCAGCAGCGTAGGAGCCATGAACACTGAAGCTTTCTTT
NA	TRBV19	NA	TRBJ1-1	CASSIVGDKAFF	TGTGCCAGTAGTATAGTTGGTGACAAAGCTTTCTTT
TRBD1	TRBV30	NA	TRBJ1-6	CAWSPPGTGTSPLHF	TGTGCCTGGAGTCCCCCCGGGACAGGGACTTCACCCCTCCACTTT
TRBD2	TRBV5-1	NA	TRBJ2-2	CASSPRLALGTGELFF	TGCGCCAGCAGCCCTCGACTAGCGTTAGGCACCGGGGAGCTGTTTTTT
TRBD2	TRBV7-7	NA	TRBJ2-5	CASALTSGVGETQYF	TGTGCCAGCGCCTTGACTAGCGGGGTTGGGGAGACCCAGTACTTC
NA	TRBV7-2	NA	TRBJ2-7	CASSLALLGSEQYF	TGTGCCAGCAGCTTAGCGCTGCTGGGGAGCGAGCAGTACTTC
TRBD2	TRBV5-1	NA	TRBJ2-1	CASSLLLAGDGEQFF	TGCGCCAGCAGCCTCCTCCTAGCGGGAGATGGTGAGCAGTTCTTC
NA	TRBV5-1	NA	TRBJ2-7	CASSLGRGSEYEQYF	TGCGCCAGCAGCTTGGGCAGGGGATCCGAGTACGAGCAGTACTTC
TRBD1	TRBV5-6	NA	TRBJ1-1	CASSFRTGSTEAFF	TGTGCCAGCAGCTTCCGGACAGGTAGCACTGAAGCTTTCTTT
TRBD2	TRBV9	NA	TRBJ2-6	CASSPEPRGSSWANVLTF	TGTGCCAGCAGCCCAGAACCTCGCGGGAGTAGCTGGGCCAACGTCCTGACTTTC
NA	TRBV25-1	NA	TRBJ1-4	CASSEWGEKEKLFF	TGTGCCAGCAGTGAATGGGGGGAAAAAGAAAAACTGTTTTTT
NA	TRBV5-1	NA	TRBJ1-4	CASSLDSPRGEKLFF	TGCGCCAGCAGCTTGGACAGTCCCCGGGGTGAAAAACTGTTTTTT
NA	TRBV6-4	NA	TRBJ1-1	CASSRGPNTEAFF	TGTGCCAGCAGTCGAGGGCCGAACACTGAAGCTTTCTTT
NA	TRBV29-1	NA	TRBJ2-3	CSVGGGGAVTDTQYF	TGCAGCGTTGGAGGGGGAGGGGCCGTGACAGATACGCAGTATTTT
TRBD1	TRBV4-2	NA	TRBJ1-4	CASSYDRGTTNEKLFF	TGTGCCAGCAGCTACGACAGGGGAACAACTAATGAAAAACTGTTTTTT
TRBD1	TRBV9	NA	TRBJ2-3	CASSVAATGESTDTQYF	TGTGCCAGCAGCGTCGCCGCCACAGGGGAAAGCACAGATACGCAGTATTTT
TRBD2	TRBV7-8	NA	TRBJ2-2	CASSILSLGLAGGTGELFF	TGTGCCAGCAGCATTCTAAGCTTGGGACTAGCGGGCGGAACCGGGGAGCTGTTTTTT
TRBD2	TRBV14	NA	TRBJ2-1	CASSQLAGGRWGEQFF	TGTGCCAGCAGCCAACTAGCGGGGGGGCGGTGGGGTGAGCAGTTCTTC
NA	TRBV4-1	once	TRBJ1-5	CASSQMDNLDNQPQHF	TGCGCCAGCAGCCAGATGGACAATCTGGACAATCAGCCCCAGCATTTT
NA	TRBV9	NA	TRBJ1-3	CASSPQGQRNTIYF	TGTGCCAGCAGCCCGCAGGGCCAGAGAAACACCATATATTTT
NA	TRBV6-6	NA	TRBJ1-1	CASSYSRKNTEAFF	TGTGCCAGCAGTTACTCGAGAAAGAACACTGAAGCTTTCTTT
TRBD1	TRBV9	NA	TRBJ2-1	CASSPRQGLPHEQFF	TGTGCCAGCAGCCCCCGACAGGGGTTGCCGCATGAGCAGTTCTTC
NA	TRBV7-2	NA	TRBJ1-3	CASSPGLSGNTIYF	TGTGCCAGCAGCCCCGGACTCTCTGGAAACACCATATATTTT
NA	TRBV13	NA	TRBJ2-5	CASSRTALVETQYF	TGTGCCAGCAGCCGGACAGCCCTAGTTGAGACCCAGTACTTC
NA	TRBV7-2	NA	TRBJ1-1	CASSLGGTSSEAFF	TGTGCCAGCAGCTTAGGGGGGACTTCTTCTGAAGCTTTCTTT
NA	TRBV9	NA	TRBJ1-6	CASSVESVSTPLHF	TGTGCCAGCAGCGTAGAATCCGTCAGTACACCCCTCCACTTT
TRBD2	TRBV9	NA	TRBJ2-3	CASSKGTSGYSDTQYF	TGTGCCAGCAGCAAAGGGACTAGCGGGTATTCAGATACGCAGTATTTT
NA	TRBV5-1	NA	TRBJ2-7	CASSLDGGSSYEQYF	TGCGCCAGCAGCTTGGATGGGGGGAGCTCCTACGAGCAGTACTTC
TRBD1	TRBV6-5	NA	TRBJ1-3	CASRTGGAGNTIYF	TGTGCCAGCAGGACAGGGGGCGCTGGAAACACCATATATTTT
NA	TRBV2	NA	TRBJ1-5	CASSGQNQPQHF	TGTGCCAGCAGTGGACAAAATCAGCCCCAGCATTTT
TRBD1	TRBV5-1	NA	TRBJ2-6	CASSPTGAGANVLTF	TGCGCCAGCAGCCCTACAGGGGCTGGGGCCAACGTCCTGACTTTC
NA	TRBV30	NA	TRBJ1-4	CAWSVGGEYEKLFF	TGTGCCTGGAGTGTTGGGGGGGAGTATGAAAAACTGTTTTTT
TRBD2	TRBV11-2	NA	TRBJ2-2	CASSLSGGSYTGELFF	TGTGCCAGCAGCTTAAGCGGGGGGTCTTACACCGGGGAGCTGTTTTTT
NA	TRBV14	NA	TRBJ1-1	CASSAVQGGNTEAFF	TGTGCCAGCAGCGCCGTCCAGGGCGGAAACACTGAAGCTTTCTTT
NA	TRBV6-1	NA	TRBJ1-3	CAAGGNTIYF	TGTGCCGCCGGTGGAAACACCATATATTTT
TRBD1	TRBV5-8	NA	TRBJ2-1	CASSLRATGVQFF	TGTGCCAGCAGCTTGAGGGCGACAGGGGTGCAGTTCTTC
TRBD1	TRBV27	NA	TRBJ2-1	CASSQKNYGTGGRIDEQFF	TGTGCCAGCAGCCAAAAAAACTATGGGACAGGAGGGCGGATAGATGAGCAGTTCTTC
NA	TRBV2	NA	TRBJ1-1	CASGAPGTITEAFF	TGTGCCAGCGGTGCCCCCGGGACAATCACTGAAGCTTTCTTT